Sequencing of this T cell receptor beta chain was carried out in a study of T cells after posttransplantation cyclophosphamide. Study results and caveats: Skin or GI-infiltrating T cells shared few TRB sequences with blood. Donor CD8+ memory clones often dominated recipient blood repertoires at later times.

On the day of bone marrow donation, the related graft donor provided peripheral blood. Some clones are missing from TCRdb's copy, which holds only in-frame ones; the method was immunoSEQ multiplex PCR. Seen here are about 47,000 clones, 92% observed once, and the top ten hold 3% to 3.5%. Germline assignment: CDR1 SEHNR and CDR2 FQNEAQ (reference sequence). Trimming left V 6 bases short and J 11 bases short, with 19 bases between. The CDR3 covers 13 residues. About this clone itself: Its antigen is not identified.

The sequence was collected from a woman in her forties or fifties in good health and a related stem cell transplant donor. The chain recombines TRBV7-9 with TRBJ1-1, with D perhaps TRBD1 (5 bases). The sample taken for sequencing was PBMCs. The CDR3 region has the DNA TGTGCCAGCAGTTCATTAGGGGTAAACGACGCTTTCTTT. This encodes CASSSLGVNDAFF. Full variable domain (remainder filled in from reference TRBV7-9 and TRBJ1-1): DTGVSQNPRHKITKRGQNVTFRCDPISEHNRLYWYRQTLGQGPEFLTYFQNEAQLEKSRLLSDRFSAERPKGSFSTLEIQRTEQGDSAMYLCASSSLGVNDAFFGQGTRLTVV.